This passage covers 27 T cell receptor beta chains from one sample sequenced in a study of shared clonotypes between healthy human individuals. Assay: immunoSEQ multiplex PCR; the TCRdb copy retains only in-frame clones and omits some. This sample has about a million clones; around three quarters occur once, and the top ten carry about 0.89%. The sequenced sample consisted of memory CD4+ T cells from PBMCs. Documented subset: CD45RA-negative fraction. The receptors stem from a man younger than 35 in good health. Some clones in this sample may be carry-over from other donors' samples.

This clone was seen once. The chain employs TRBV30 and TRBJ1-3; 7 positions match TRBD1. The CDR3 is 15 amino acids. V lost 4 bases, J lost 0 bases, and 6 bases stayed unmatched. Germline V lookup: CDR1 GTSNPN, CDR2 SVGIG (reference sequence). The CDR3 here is CAWTRSGGSGNTIYF. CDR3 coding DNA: TGTGCCTGGACCCGCTCAGGGGGCTCTGGAAACACCATATATTTT. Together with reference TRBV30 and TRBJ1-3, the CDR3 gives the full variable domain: SQTIHQWPATLVQPVGSPLSLECTVEGTSNPNLYWYRQAAGRGLQLLFYSVGIGQISSEVPQNLSASRPQDRQFILSSKKLLLSDSGFYLCAWTRSGGSGNTIYFGEGSWLTVV.

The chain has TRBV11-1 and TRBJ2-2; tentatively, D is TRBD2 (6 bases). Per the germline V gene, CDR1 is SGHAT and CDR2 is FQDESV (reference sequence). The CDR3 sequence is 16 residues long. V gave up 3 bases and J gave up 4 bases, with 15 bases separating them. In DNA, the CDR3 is TGTGCCAGCAGCTTCTGGCAGGGAGGAACCACCGGGGAGCTGTTTTTT. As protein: CASSFWQGGTTGELFF.

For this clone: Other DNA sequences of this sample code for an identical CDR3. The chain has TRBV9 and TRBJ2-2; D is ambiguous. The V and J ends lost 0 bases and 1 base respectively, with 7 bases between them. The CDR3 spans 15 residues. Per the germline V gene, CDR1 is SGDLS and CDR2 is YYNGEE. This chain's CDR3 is CASSVGGLNTGELFF. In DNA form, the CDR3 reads TGTGCCAGCAGCGTAGGCGGATTGAACACCGGGGAGCTGTTTTTT.

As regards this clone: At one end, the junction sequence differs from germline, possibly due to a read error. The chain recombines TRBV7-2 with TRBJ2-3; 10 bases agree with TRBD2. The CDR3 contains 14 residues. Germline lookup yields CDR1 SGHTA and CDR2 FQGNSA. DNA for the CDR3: TGTGCCAGCAGCTTACTCCCAGCGGGAGGGCCGGTGTTATTT. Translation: CASSLLPAGGPVLF.

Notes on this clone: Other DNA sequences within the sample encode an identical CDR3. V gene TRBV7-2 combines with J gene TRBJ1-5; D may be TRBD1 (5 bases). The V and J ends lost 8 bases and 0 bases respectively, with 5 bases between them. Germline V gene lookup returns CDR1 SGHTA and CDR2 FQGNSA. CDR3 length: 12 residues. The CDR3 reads CASGTSNQPQHF. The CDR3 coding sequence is TGTGCCAGCGGGACTAGCAATCAGCCCCAGCATTTT.

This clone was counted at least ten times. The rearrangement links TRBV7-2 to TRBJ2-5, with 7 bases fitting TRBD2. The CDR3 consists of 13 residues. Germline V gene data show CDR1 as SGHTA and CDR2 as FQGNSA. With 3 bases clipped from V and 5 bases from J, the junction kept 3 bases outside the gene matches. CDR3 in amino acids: CASSFSGFETQYF. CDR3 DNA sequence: TGTGCCAGCAGCTTTAGCGGGTTTGAGACCCAGTACTTC.

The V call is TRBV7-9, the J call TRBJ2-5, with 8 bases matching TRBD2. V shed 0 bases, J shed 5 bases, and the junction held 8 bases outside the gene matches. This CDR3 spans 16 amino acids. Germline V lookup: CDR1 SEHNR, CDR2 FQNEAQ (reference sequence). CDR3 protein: CASSLALGLARETQYF. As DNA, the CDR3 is TGTGCCAGCAGCTTAGCGCTAGGACTAGCTCGGGAGACCCAGTACTTC. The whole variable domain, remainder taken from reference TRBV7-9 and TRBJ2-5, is DTGVSQNPRHKITKRGQNVTFRCDPISEHNRLYWYRQTLGQGPEFLTYFQNEAQLEKSRLLSDRFSAERPKGSFSTLEIQRTEQGDSAMYLCASSLALGLARETQYFGPGTRLLVL.

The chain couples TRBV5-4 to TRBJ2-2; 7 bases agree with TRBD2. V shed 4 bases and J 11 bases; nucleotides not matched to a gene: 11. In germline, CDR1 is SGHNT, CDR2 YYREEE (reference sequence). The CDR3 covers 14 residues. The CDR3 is CASSLLADTGELFF. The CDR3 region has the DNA TGTGCCAGCAGCCTGCTAGCGGATACGGGAGAGCTGTTTTTT.

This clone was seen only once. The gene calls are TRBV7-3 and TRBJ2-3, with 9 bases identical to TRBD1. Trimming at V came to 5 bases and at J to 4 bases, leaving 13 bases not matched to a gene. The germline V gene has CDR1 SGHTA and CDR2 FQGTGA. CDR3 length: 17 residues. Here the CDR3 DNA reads TGTGCCAGCAGCCTCCAGGGACAGGGAATGTCTGCAGATACGCAGTATTTT. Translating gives CASSLQGQGMSADTQYF.

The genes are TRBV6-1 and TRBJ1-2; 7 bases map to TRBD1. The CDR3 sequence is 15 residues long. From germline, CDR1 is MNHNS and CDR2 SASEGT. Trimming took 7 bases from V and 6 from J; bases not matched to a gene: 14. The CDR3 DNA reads TGTGCCAGCACGGGGACGAAGACAGGGAAAAATGGCTACACCTTC. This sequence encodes CASTGTKTGKNGYTF.

The CDR3 coding sequence is TGTGCCACCAGCAGAGATTTTGCCCATTTATCGTTGGGACCCATTATACAAGCTTTCTTT. As protein: CATSRDFAHLSLGPIIQAFF. The chain employs TRBV15 and TRBJ1-1; perhaps TRBD1 as D (5 bases). Germline CDR1 and CDR2: LNHNV and YYDKDF (reference sequence). V was trimmed by 0 bases and J by 9 bases, leaving 32 bases between them. This CDR3 is 20 amino acids long.

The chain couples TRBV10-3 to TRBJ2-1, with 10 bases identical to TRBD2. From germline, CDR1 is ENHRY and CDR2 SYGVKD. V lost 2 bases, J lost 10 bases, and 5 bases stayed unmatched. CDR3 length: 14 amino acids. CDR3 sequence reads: CAISELAGEGEQFF. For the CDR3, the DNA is TGTGCCATCAGTGAGCTAGCGGGAGAGGGAGAGCAGTTCTTC.

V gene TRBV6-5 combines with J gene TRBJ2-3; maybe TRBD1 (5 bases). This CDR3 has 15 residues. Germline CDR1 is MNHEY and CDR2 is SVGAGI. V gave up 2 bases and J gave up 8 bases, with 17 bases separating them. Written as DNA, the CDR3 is TGTGCCAGCAGTTACAGGGGTAGTAGTTCGGGTACGCAGTATTTT. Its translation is CASSYRGSSSGTQYF.

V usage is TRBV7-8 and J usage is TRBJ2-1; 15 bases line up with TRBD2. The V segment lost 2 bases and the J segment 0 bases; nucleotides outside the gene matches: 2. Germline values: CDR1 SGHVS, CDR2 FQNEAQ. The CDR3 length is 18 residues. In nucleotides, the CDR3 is TGTGCCAGCAGCTTATGGGGACTAGCGGGAGGCTCCTACAATGAGCAGTTCTTC. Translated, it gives CASSLWGLAGGSYNEQFF.

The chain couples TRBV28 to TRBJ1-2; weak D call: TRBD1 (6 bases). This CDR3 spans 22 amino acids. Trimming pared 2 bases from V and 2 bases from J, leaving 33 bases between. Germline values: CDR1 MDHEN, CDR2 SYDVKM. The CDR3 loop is CASSLSPWVQSITGMTNYGYTF. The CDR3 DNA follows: TGTGCCAGCAGTTTAAGCCCATGGGTCCAATCAATCACAGGGATGACAAACTATGGCTACACCTTC.

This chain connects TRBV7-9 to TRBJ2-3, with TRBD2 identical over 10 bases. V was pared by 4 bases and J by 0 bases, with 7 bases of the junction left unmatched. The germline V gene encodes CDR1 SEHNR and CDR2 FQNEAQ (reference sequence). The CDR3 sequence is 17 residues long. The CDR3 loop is CASSSSRTSGSTDTQYF. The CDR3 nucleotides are TGTGCCAGCAGCTCAAGCCGGACTAGCGGAAGCACAGATACGCAGTATTTT.

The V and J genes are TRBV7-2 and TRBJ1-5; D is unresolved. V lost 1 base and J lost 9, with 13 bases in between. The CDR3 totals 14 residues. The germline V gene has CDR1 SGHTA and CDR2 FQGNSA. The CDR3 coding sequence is TGTGCCAGCAGCTTAGGGCGAGGCGGGAGGCCCCAGCATTTT. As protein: CASSLGRGGRPQHF.

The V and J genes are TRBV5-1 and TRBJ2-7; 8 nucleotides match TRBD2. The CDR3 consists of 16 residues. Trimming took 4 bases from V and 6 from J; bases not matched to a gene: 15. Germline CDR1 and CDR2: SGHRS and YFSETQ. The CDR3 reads CASSPRDGRDISEQYF. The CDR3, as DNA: TGCGCCAGCAGCCCGAGGGACGGGAGGGATATCTCCGAGCAGTACTTC.

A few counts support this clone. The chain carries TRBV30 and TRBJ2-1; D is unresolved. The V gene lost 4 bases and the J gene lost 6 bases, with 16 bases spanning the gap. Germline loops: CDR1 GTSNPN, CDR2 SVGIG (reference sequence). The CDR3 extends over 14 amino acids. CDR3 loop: CAWTSWQVRNEQFF. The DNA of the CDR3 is TGTGCCTGGACCAGTTGGCAGGTGCGCAATGAGCAGTTCTTC.

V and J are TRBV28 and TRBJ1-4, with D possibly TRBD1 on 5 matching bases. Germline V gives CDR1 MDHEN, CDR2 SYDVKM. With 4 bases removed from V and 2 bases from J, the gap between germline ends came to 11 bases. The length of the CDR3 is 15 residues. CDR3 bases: TGTGCCAGCAGTTCCCCCTGGGACACTAATGAAAAACTGTTTTTT. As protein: CASSSPWDTNEKLFF.

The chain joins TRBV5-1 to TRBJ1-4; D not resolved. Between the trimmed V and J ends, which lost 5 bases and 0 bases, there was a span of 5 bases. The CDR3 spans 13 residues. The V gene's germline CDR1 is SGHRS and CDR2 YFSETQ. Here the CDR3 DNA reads TGCGCCAGCAGAAGGGCAACTAATGAAAAACTGTTTTTT. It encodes CASRRATNEKLFF. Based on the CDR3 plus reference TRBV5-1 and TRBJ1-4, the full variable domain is KAGVTQTPRYLIKTRGQQVTLSCSPISGHRSVSWYQQTPGQGLQFLFEYFSETQRNKGNFPGRFSGRQFSNSRSEMNVSTLELGDSALYLCASRRATNEKLFFGSGTQLSVL.

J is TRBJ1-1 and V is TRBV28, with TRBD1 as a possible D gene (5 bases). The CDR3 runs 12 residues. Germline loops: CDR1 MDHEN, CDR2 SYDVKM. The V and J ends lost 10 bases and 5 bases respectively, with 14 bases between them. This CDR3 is CATKTGGTEAFF. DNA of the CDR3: TGTGCCACCAAAACAGGCGGAACTGAAGCTTTCTTT.

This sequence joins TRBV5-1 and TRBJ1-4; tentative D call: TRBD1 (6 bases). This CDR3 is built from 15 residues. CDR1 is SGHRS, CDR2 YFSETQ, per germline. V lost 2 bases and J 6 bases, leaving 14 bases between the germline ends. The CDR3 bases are TGCGCCAGCAGCTTAGGAGTTACAGGGTATGAAAAACTGTTTTTT. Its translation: CASSLGVTGYEKLFF.

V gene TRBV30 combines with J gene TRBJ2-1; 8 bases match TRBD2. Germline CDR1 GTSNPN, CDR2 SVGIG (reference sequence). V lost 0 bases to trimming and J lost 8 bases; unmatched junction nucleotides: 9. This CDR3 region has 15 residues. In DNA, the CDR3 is TGTGCCTGGAGTGTTTTGGCGGGAGGCCGAGATGAGCAGTTCTTC. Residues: CAWSVLAGGRDEQFF. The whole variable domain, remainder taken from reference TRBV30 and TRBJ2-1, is SQTIHQWPATLVQPVGSPLSLECTVEGTSNPNLYWYRQAAGRGLQLLFYSVGIGQISSEVPQNLSASRPQDRQFILSSKKLLLSDSGFYLCAWSVLAGGRDEQFFGPGTRLTVL.

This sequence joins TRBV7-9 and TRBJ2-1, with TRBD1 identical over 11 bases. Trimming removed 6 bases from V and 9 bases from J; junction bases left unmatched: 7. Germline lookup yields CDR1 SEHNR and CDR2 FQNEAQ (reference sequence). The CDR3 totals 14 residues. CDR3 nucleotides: TGTGCCAGCAGGTTGGGACAGGGGGTTTCTGAGCAGTTCTTC. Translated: CASRLGQGVSEQFF.

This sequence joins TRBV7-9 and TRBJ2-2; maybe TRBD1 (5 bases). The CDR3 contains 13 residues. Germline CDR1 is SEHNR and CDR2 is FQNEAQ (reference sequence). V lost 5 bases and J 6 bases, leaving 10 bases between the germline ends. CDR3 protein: CASSHDSAGELFF. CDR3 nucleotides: TGTGCCAGCAGCCACGACAGCGCCGGGGAGCTGTTTTTT.

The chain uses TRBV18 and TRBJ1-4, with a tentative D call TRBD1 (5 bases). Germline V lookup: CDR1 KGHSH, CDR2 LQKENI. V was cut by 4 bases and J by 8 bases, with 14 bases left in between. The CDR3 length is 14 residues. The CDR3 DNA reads TGTGCCAGCTCACTGGACGCGGGGGGAGAAAAACTGTTTTTT. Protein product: CASSLDAGGEKLFF.